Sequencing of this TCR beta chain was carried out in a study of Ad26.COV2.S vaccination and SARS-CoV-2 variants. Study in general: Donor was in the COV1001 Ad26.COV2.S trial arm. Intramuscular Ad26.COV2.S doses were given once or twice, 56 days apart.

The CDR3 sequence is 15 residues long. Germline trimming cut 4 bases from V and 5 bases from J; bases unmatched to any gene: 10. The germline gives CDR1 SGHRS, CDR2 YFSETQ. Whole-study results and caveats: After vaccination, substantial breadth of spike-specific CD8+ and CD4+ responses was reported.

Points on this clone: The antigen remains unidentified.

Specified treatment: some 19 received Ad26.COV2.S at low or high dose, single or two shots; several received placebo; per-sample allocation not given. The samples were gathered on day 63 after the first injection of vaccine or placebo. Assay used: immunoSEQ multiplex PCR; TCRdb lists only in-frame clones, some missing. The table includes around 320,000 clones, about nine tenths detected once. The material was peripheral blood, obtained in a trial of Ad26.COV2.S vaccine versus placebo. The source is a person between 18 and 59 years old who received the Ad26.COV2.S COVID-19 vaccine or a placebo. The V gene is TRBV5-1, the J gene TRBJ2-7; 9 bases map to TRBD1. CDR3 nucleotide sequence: TGCGCCAGCAGCCCTGCCGGGACAGGGAAAAACGAGCAGTACTTC. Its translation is CASSPAGTGKNEQYF. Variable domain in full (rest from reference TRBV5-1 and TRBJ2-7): KAGVTQTPRYLIKTRGQQVTLSCSPISGHRSVSWYQQTPGQGLQFLFEYFSETQRNKGNFPGRFSGRQFSNSRSEMNVSTLELGDSALYLCASSPAGTGKNEQYFGPGTRLTVT.